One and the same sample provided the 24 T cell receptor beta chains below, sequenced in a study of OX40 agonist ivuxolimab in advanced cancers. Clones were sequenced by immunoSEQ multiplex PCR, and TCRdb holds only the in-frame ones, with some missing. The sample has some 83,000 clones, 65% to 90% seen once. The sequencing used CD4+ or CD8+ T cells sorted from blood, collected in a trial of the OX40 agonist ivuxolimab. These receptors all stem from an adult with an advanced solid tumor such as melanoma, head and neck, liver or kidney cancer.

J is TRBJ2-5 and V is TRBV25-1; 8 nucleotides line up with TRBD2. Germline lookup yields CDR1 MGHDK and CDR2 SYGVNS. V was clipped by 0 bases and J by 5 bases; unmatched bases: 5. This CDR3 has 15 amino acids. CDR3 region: CASSEYTSGGETQYF. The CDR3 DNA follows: TGTGCCAGCAGTGAATATACTAGCGGTGGGGAGACCCAGTACTTC.

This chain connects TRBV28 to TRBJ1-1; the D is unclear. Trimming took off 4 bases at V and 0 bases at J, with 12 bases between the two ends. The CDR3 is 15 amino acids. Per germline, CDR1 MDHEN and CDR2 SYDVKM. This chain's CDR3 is CASSSSTAMNTEAFF. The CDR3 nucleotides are TGTGCCAGCAGTTCTTCCACCGCAATGAACACTGAAGCTTTCTTT.

The CDR3 nucleotides read TGTGCCAGTAGTATCGGGCAGGGGCGTGGGTCCAAAAACATTCAGTACTTC. This translates into CASSIGQGRGSKNIQYF. The rearrangement joins TRBV19 to TRBJ2-4; tentatively, D is TRBD1 (6 bases). Trimming cost V 3 bases and J 2 bases, with 17 bases left between them. CDR3 length: 17 amino acids. Germline values: CDR1 LNHDA, CDR2 SQIVND (reference sequence). The full variable domain, its missing parts supplied by reference TRBV19 and TRBJ2-4, is DGGITQSPKYLFRKEGQNVTLSCEQNLNHDAMYWYRQDPGQGLRLIYYSQIVNDFQKGDIAEGYSVSREKKESFPLTVTSAQKNPTAFYLCASSIGQGRGSKNIQYFGAGTRLSVL.

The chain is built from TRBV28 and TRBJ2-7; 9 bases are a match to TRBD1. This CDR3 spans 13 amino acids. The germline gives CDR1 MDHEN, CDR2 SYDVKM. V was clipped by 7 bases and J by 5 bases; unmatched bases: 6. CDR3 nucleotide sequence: TGTGCCAGCACTACGGGGACAGGGAACGAGCAGTACTTC. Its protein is CASTTGTGNEQYF.

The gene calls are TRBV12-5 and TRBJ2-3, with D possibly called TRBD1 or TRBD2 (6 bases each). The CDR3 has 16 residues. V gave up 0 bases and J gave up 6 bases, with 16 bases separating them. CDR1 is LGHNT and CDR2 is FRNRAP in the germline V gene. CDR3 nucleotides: TGTGCTAGTGGTTTGGTAAGGGGGTCGCTAGCGGATACGCAGTATTTT. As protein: CASGLVRGSLADTQYF.

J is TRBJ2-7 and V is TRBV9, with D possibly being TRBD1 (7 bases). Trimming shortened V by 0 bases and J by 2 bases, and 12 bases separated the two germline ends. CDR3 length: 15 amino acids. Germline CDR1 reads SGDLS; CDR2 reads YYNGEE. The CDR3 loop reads CASSVGRGQTYEQYF. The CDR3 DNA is TGTGCCAGCAGCGTAGGGAGGGGACAGACCTACGAGCAGTACTTC.

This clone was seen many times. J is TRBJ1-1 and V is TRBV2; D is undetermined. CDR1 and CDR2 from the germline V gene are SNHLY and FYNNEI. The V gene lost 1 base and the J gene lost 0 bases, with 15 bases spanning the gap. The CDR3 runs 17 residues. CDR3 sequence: CASSEDRTAGVNTEAFF. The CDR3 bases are TGTGCCAGCAGTGAAGATCGAACAGCTGGGGTGAACACTGAAGCTTTCTTT.

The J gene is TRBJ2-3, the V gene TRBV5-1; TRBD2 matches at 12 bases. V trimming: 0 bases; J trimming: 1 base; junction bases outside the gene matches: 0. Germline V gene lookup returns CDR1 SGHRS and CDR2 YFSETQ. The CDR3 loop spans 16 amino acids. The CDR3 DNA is TGCGCCAGCAGCTTGGGACTAGCGGGGGGCACAGATACGCAGTATTTT. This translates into CASSLGLAGGTDTQYF.

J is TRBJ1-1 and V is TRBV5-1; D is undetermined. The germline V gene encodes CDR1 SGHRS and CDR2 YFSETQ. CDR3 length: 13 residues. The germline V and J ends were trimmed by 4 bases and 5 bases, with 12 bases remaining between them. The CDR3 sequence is CASSVDETTEAFF. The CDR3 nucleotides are TGCGCCAGCAGCGTGGACGAGACAACTGAAGCTTTCTTT. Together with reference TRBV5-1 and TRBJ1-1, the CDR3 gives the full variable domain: KAGVTQTPRYLIKTRGQQVTLSCSPISGHRSVSWYQQTPGQGLQFLFEYFSETQRNKGNFPGRFSGRQFSNSRSEMNVSTLELGDSALYLCASSVDETTEAFFGQGTRLTVV.

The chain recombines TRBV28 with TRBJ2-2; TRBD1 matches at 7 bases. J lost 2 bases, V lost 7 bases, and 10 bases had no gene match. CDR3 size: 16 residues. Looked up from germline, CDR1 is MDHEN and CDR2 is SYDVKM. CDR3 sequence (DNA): TGTGCCAGCACCCTATCGGGACAGATAAACACCGGGGAGCTGTTTTTT. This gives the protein CASTLSGQINTGELFF. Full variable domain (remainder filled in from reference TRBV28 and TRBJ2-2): DVKVTQSSRYLVKRTGEKVFLECVQDMDHENMFWYRQDPGLGLRLIYFSYDVKMKEKGDIPEGYSVSREKKERFSLILESASTNQTSMYLCASTLSGQINTGELFFGEGSRLTVL.

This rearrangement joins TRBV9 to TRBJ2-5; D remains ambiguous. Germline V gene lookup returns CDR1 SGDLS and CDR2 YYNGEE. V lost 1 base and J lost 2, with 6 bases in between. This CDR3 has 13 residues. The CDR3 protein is CASSVLGQETQYF. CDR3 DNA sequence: TGTGCCAGCAGCGTACTGGGACAAGAGACCCAGTACTTC. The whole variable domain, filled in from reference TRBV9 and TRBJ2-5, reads DSGVTQTPKHLITATGQRVTLRCSPRSGDLSVYWYQQSLDQGLQFLIQYYNGEERAKGNILERFSAQQFPDLHSELNLSSLELGDSALYFCASSVLGQETQYFGPGTRLLVL.

The chain's CDR3 is CASTFTGTGANEQYF. CDR3 in DNA: TGTGCCAGCACTTTTACCGGGACAGGGGCCAACGAGCAGTACTTC. This chain uses TRBV7-9 with TRBJ2-7, with 10 bases lining up with TRBD1. In germline, CDR1 is SEHNR, CDR2 FQNEAQ (reference sequence). This CDR3 is 15 amino acids long. J was trimmed by 5 bases and V by 7 bases; bases with no gene match: 11.

The CDR3 coding sequence is TGTGCCAGCTCACCGACAGCTAACACTGAAGCTTTCTTT. Amino acid sequence: CASSPTANTEAFF. This chain connects TRBV18 to TRBJ1-1; D perhaps matches TRBD1 (5 bases). CDR1 and CDR2 (germline): KGHSH, LQKENI. Trimming took 3 bases from V and 2 from J, leaving 7 bases between them. This CDR3 comprises 13 residues.

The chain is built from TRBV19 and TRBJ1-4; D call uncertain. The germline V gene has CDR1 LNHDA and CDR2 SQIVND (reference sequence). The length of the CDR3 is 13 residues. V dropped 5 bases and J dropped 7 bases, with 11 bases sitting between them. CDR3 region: CASSLREGEKLFF. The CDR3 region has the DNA TGTGCCAGTAGTCTCCGGGAGGGTGAAAAACTGTTTTTT.

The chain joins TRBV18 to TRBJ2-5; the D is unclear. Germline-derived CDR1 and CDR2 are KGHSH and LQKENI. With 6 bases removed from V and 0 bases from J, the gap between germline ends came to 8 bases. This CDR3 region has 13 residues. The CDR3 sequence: CASSPQYQETQYF. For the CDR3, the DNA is TGTGCCAGCTCCCCTCAGTACCAAGAGACCCAGTACTTC. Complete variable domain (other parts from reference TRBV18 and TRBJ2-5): NAGVMQNPRHLVRRRGQEARLRCSPMKGHSHVYWYRQLPEEGLKFMVYLQKENIIDESGMPKERFSAEFPKEGPSILRIQQVVRGDSAAYFCASSPQYQETQYFGPGTRLLVL.

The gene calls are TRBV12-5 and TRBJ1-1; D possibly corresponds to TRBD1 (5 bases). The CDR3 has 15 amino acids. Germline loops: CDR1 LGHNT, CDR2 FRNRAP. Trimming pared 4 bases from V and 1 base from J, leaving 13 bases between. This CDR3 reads CASGYSGTGNTEAFF. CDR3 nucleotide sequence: TGTGCTAGTGGTTATTCCGGGACGGGGAACACTGAAGCTTTCTTT.

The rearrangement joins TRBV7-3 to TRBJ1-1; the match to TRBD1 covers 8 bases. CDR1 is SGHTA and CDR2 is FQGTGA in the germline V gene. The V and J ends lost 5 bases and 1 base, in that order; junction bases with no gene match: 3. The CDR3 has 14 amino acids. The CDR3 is CASSTQGANTEAFF. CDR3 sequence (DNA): TGTGCCAGCAGCACTCAGGGGGCGAACACTGAAGCTTTCTTT.

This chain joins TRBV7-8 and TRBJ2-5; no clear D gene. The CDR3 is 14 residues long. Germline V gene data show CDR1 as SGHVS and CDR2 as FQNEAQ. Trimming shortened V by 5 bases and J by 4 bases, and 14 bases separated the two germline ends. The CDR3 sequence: CASSPPSKRETQYF. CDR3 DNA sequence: TGTGCCAGCAGCCCCCCCTCAAAAAGAGAGACCCAGTACTTC.

The CDR3 loop reads CASSLAASRFNEQFF. CDR3 in DNA: TGCGCCAGCAGCTTGGCCGCTAGCAGGTTCAATGAGCAGTTCTTC. This rearrangement joins TRBV5-1 to TRBJ2-1; perhaps TRBD2 as D (5 bases). The V and J ends lost 0 bases and 6 bases respectively, with 13 bases between them. The CDR3 has 15 residues. Germline V gene data show CDR1 as SGHRS and CDR2 as YFSETQ.

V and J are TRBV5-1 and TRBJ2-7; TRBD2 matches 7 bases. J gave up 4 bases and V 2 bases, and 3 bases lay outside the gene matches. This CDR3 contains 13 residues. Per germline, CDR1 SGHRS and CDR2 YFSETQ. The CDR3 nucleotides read TGCGCCAGCAGCTTCGGCGGGGGATACGAGCAGTACTTC. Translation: CASSFGGGYEQYF. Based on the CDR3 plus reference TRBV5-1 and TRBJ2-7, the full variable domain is KAGVTQTPRYLIKTRGQQVTLSCSPISGHRSVSWYQQTPGQGLQFLFEYFSETQRNKGNFPGRFSGRQFSNSRSEMNVSTLELGDSALYLCASSFGGGYEQYFGPGTRLTVT.

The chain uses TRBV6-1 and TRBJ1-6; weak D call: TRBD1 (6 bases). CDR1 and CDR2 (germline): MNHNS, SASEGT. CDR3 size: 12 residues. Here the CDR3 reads CSTGFYNSPLHF. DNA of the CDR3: TGTTCTACAGGGTTCTATAATTCACCCCTCCACTTT.

For the CDR3, the DNA is TGCAGCGGGAGGGGAGGGGGAGTAGAGACCCAGTACTTC. This codes for CSGRGGGVETQYF. The chain recombines TRBV29-1 with TRBJ2-5, with D possibly TRBD2 on 7 matching bases. This CDR3 has 13 residues. Germline V lookup: CDR1 SQVTM, CDR2 ANQGSEA. The V end was cut by 7 bases, the J end by 4 bases, with 16 bases between.

The CDR3 loop reads CASSVGTGAYEQYF. Here the CDR3 DNA reads TGTGCCAGCAGCGTCGGGACAGGGGCCTACGAGCAGTACTTC. J is TRBJ2-7 and V is TRBV7-2; 10 bases match TRBD1. This CDR3 contains 14 residues. The V gene end was trimmed by 5 bases and the J gene end by 2 bases; junction bases not matched to a gene: 3. The germline V gene has CDR1 SGHTA and CDR2 FQGNSA.

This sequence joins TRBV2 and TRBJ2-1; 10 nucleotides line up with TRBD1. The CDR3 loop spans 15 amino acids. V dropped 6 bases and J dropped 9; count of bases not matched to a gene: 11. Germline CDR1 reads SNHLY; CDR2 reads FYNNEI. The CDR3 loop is CASRVDRGDAVEQFF. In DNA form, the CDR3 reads TGTGCCAGCAGAGTGGACAGGGGGGACGCCGTTGAGCAGTTCTTC.